The T cell receptor beta chain under discussion was sequenced for a study of identical twins. Germline loops: CDR1 SGHRS, CDR2 YFSETQ. V was cut by 6 bases and J by 0 bases, with 15 bases left in between. CDR3 length: 15 amino acids. One entry per CDR3 protein, called by TCRdb with MiXCR from the 5' RACE reads. The sample holds roughly 570,000 distinct CDR3 sequences, 9.5% to 10% seen once. This clonotype was found a few times. As yet, its antigen is unknown. Study-wide results and caveats: Excess sharing by twins proved weaker in beta out-of-frame sequences. Its conclusions, products of cross-sectional statistical analysis, did not come from following the same donors. Insertions were fewer in abundant cord blood beta clonotypes, whereas memory repertoires showed none of this pattern.

The same sample was also used in a study of yellow fever vaccine responses in identical twins.

The origin of this receptor is a woman younger than 35 in good health. Sequenced input: PBMCs. This chain joins TRBV5-1 and TRBJ2-5; D possibly corresponds to TRBD2 (6 bases). For the CDR3, the DNA is TGCGCCAGCACCTACCTAGGGACTCACCAAGAGACCCAGTACTTC. Amino acids: CASTYLGTHQETQYF.